This passage covers 16 T cell receptor beta chains from one sample sequenced in a study of T cells in Graves' hyperthyroidism and ophthalmopathy (dated by TCRdb to about 2019). Libraries were prepared through multiplex PCR. TCRdb lists the instrument as Illumina HiSeq 2000. The TCR beta CDR3 regions were amplified from the RNA transcripts. The first round of RT-PCR for the TCR CDR3 was performed with the HTBI primer set and the Qiagen OneStep RT-PCR kit. The public reads were run again by TCRdb, first through fastp at Q25 and then through MiXCR, and only productive beta chains were kept. Every entry covers one CDR3 protein and lists the most common genes and DNA from its rows. The sample yields hundreds of thousands of distinct CDR3 sequences; roughly 15% were counted once. The ten largest clones add up to approximately 12% of the sample. The sample was blood. These receptors originate from a woman aged 45 to 65 with Graves' ophthalmopathy.

The table lists this clonotype with a few counts. The chain recombines TRBV28 with TRBJ1-5; D remains ambiguous. Trimming stripped 2 bases from V and 0 bases from J, with 8 bases between. The CDR3 contains 15 residues. Germline V gene data show CDR1 as MDHEN and CDR2 as SYDVKM. In DNA form, the CDR3 reads TGTGCCAGCAGTTTACCAATCGGTAGCAATCAGCCCCAGCATTTT. It codes for CASSLPIGSNQPQHF. The complete variable domain, with remaining parts taken from reference TRBV28 and TRBJ1-5, reads DVKVTQSSRYLVKRTGEKVFLECVQDMDHENMFWYRQDPGLGLRLIYFSYDVKMKEKGDIPEGYSVSREKKERFSLILESASTNQTSMYLCASSLPIGSNQPQHFGDGTRLSIL.

This clonotype was detected ten times or more. The V and J genes are TRBV2 and TRBJ2-3; 8 bases fit TRBD1. The CDR3 has 13 residues. Germline V gene sequence: CDR1 SNHLY, CDR2 FYNNEI. V lost 7 bases, J lost 4 bases, and 4 bases stayed unmatched. The CDR3 coding sequence is TGTGCCAGCAATTGGGACAGGTCAGATACGCAGTATTTT. Protein product: CASNWDRSDTQYF.

The chain couples TRBV6-2 or TRBV6-3 to TRBJ2-5, with TRBD2 identical over 9 bases. The CDR3 spans 16 residues. V gave up 2 bases and J gave up 5 bases; unmatched junction bases: 9. Looked up from germline, CDR1 is MNHEY and CDR2 is SVGEGT. The CDR3 reads CASSYVAGELLETQYF. CDR3 nucleotides: TGTGCCAGCAGTTACGTAGCGGGAGAACTCCTGGAGACCCAGTACTTC.

This chain connects TRBV30 to TRBJ2-7; D may be TRBD2 (6 bases). Trimming removed 3 bases at V and 3 bases at J, with 12 bases between. The CDR3 covers 13 residues. Germline V gene data show CDR1 as GTSNPN and CDR2 as SVGIG (reference sequence). CDR3 sequence: CAWRRREDYEQYF. DNA for the CDR3: TGTGCCTGGAGGCGCAGGGAGGACTACGAGCAGTACTTC. Filled out from reference TRBV30 and TRBJ2-7, the complete variable domain reads SQTIHQWPATLVQPVGSPLSLECTVEGTSNPNLYWYRQAAGRGLQLLFYSVGIGQISSEVPQNLSASRPQDRQFILSSKKLLLSDSGFYLCAWRRREDYEQYFGPGTRLTVT.

A word on this clonotype: The conserved phenylalanine or tryptophan normally closing the CDR3 is absent here, so this likely arose from a read error. J is TRBJ1-6 and V is TRBV6-2 or TRBV6-3; 10 bases match TRBD1. After removal of 2 bases from V and 9 bases from J, the junction contained 7 bases not matched to a gene. Per the germline V gene, CDR1 is MNHEY and CDR2 is SVGEGT. The CDR3 is 16 amino acids. Written as DNA, the CDR3 is TGTGCCAGCAGTTACGAGTCCGGGACAGGGGCTTCACCCCTCCACCTT. This gives the protein CASSYESGTGASPLHL.

This clonotype was observed many times. The rearrangement uses TRBV7-9 and TRBJ2-7; 7 nucleotides agree with TRBD2. CDR1 SEHNR and CDR2 FQNEAQ come from the germline V gene (reference sequence). CDR3 length: 13 amino acids. J gave up 3 bases and V 5 bases, and 4 bases lay outside the gene matches. This chain's CDR3 is CASSPGTIYEQYF. In DNA, the CDR3 is TGTGCCAGCAGCCCCGGGACTATCTACGAGCAGTACTTC. Combining the CDR3 with reference TRBV7-9 and TRBJ2-7 gives the whole variable domain DTGVSQNPRHKITKRGQNVTFRCDPISEHNRLYWYRQTLGQGPEFLTYFQNEAQLEKSRLLSDRFSAERPKGSFSTLEIQRTEQGDSAMYLCASSPGTIYEQYFGPGTRLTVT.

This sequence joins TRBV4-1 and TRBJ2-7, with 11 positions matching TRBD2. Looked up from germline, CDR1 is MGHRA and CDR2 is YSYEKL. This CDR3 comprises 15 residues. V was pared by 4 bases and J by 3 bases, with 5 bases of the junction left unmatched. The CDR3 region has the DNA TGCGCCAGCAGCCTCCAACTAGCGGGAGACTACGAGCAGTACTTC. This codes for CASSLQLAGDYEQYF.

Many counts were recorded for this clonotype. V is TRBV20-1 and J is TRBJ2-1; D might be TRBD2 (5 bases). CDR3 size: 14 residues. Per germline, CDR1 DFQATT and CDR2 SNEGSKA (reference sequence). V gave up 3 bases and J gave up 2 bases, with 11 bases separating them. The CDR3 here is CSASLGVAYNEQFF. The CDR3 DNA is TGCAGTGCTAGCTTGGGAGTGGCCTACAATGAGCAGTTCTTC.

Concerning this clonotype: Being one base from a much bigger clone, this may be a read error. This chain joins TRBV24-1 and TRBJ1-1, with unresolved D. CDR1 and CDR2 from the germline V gene are KGHDR and SFDVKD. The CDR3 spans 13 residues. The CDR3, as DNA: TGTACCACCAGTGTAGGGCTGAACACTGAAGCTTTCTTT. Encoded protein: CTTSVGLNTEAFF.

This clonotype was found many times. This rearrangement joins TRBV24-1 to TRBJ2-5, with a possible D match to TRBD1 (5 bases). Trimming cost V 3 bases and J 5 bases, with 12 bases left between them. CDR1 and CDR2 (germline): KGHDR, SFDVKD. The CDR3 covers 14 residues. The CDR3, as DNA: TGTGCCACCAGTGATACGGGCAGGGTGGAGACCCAGTACTTC. Its protein is CATSDTGRVETQYF.

This clonotype occurred many times. V usage is TRBV7-9 and J usage is TRBJ1-5; the D is unclear. The CDR3 is 15 amino acids. Germline values: CDR1 SEHNR, CDR2 FQNEAQ (reference sequence). V shed 4 bases and J shed 1 base, with 11 bases lying between them. The chain's CDR3 is CASSYSGLSNQPQHF. CDR3 sequence (DNA): TGTGCCAGCAGCTATTCAGGTTTGAGCAATCAGCCCCAGCATTTT.

This clonotype was recorded many times. This chain's CDR3 is CASSLGNPTGVEQYF. DNA of the CDR3: TGCGCCAGCAGCTTGGGAAACCCTACAGGGGTTGAGCAGTACTTC. V and J are TRBV5-1 and TRBJ2-7; TRBD1 matches at 7 bases. The CDR3 is made up of 15 amino acids. The junction had 10 bases not matched to a gene; V was cut back by 0 bases and J by 7 bases. Germline V gives CDR1 SGHRS, CDR2 YFSETQ.

This clonotype was recorded many times. The chain joins TRBV12-3 or TRBV12-4 to TRBJ1-2; perhaps TRBD1 as D (5 bases). There are 15 residues in the CDR3. V shed 4 bases and J shed 8 bases, with 20 bases lying between them. CDR3 sequence: CASSYRSGRIEGYTF. In DNA, the CDR3 is TGTGCCAGCAGTTACCGTTCGGGGCGCATAGAAGGCTACACCTTC.

This clonotype was seen many times. The chain employs TRBV6-1 and TRBJ1-1, with D possibly matching TRBD1 (5 bases). The CDR3 runs to 13 residues. Germline CDR1 and CDR2: MNHNS and SASEGT. Between the trimmed V and J ends, which lost 4 bases and 10 bases, there was a span of 16 bases. In DNA form, the CDR3 reads TGTGCCAGCAGTGCACCGGGACGGACAAGAGCTTTCTTT. Translated: CASSAPGRTRAFF.

In this sample, this clonotype turned up a few times. V is TRBV27 and J is TRBJ2-2; TRBD2 matches at 11 bases. The CDR3 is 18 amino acids. The V segment lost 1 base and the J segment 7 bases; nucleotides outside the gene matches: 11. Looked up from germline, CDR1 is MNHEY and CDR2 is SMNVEV (reference sequence). Written as DNA, the CDR3 is TGTGCCAGCAGTTTATTACGGCTAGCGGGAGGTCAGGGCGGGGAGCTGTTTTTT. Residues: CASSLLRLAGGQGGELFF.

The rearrangement links TRBV6-9 to TRBJ2-3; D gene uncertain. There are 13 residues in the CDR3. Trimming shortened V by 3 bases and J by 6 bases, and 10 bases separated the two germline ends. Germline V CDR1 and CDR2: MNHGY, SVAAGI. CDR3 sequence (DNA): TGTGCCAGCAGTTACGCGGACCGGGATACGCAGTATTTT. It is translated as CASSYADRDTQYF.